A selection of T cell receptor beta chains follows, all from one sample in a study of T cell repertoires in cytomegalovirus infection. No antigens are known for them. TCRdb re-called the reads with MiXCR, one entry per CDR3 protein. Of about 500,000 distinct CDR3 sequences listed, roughly 34% are singletons. Material: cultured PBMCs, obtained from culture after CMV antigen stimulation. The receptors come from a human donor in good health (CMV status not recorded). Some clones in this sample may be carry-over from other donors' samples. Both conserved end residues are part of each CDR3. The order of the fields is D gene, J gene, clone size, V gene, CDR3 protein, CDR3 DNA. The D gene is left open where the match is weak. A clone size is listed for some rows: how often the clone was seen (once, few, many), or a class if it is expanded.

>-|TRBJ2-1|-|TRBV5-4
CASRESEASQFF
TGTGCCAGCAGAGAATCGGAGGCCTCTCAGTTCTTC
>TRBD2|TRBJ2-5|-|TRBV2
CATLGGLAGGWGFQETQYF
TGTGCCACCCTCGGAGGACTAGCGGGAGGCTGGGGGTTTCAAGAGACCCAGTACTTC
>-|TRBJ2-1|once|TRBV7-9
CASSFGNGGDEQFF
TGTGCCAGCAGTTTCGGCAACGGGGGAGATGAGCAGTTCTTC
>TRBD1|TRBJ2-1|many|TRBV7-2
CASSPGQGDYNEQFF
TGTGCCAGCAGCCCGGGACAGGGGGATTACAATGAGCAGTTCTTC
>-|TRBJ1-3|-|TRBV12-3/TRBV12-4
CASRGSGFGGPGTGNTIYF
TGTGCCAGCAGAGGGAGTGGATTTGGAGGGCCTGGGACTGGAAACACCATATATTTT
>-|TRBJ1-2|-|TRBV5-6
CASSSEGGTNYGYTF
TGTGCCAGCAGCTCAGAGGGGGGAACTAACTATGGCTACACCTTC
>-|TRBJ2-2|-|TRBV11-3
CASRTWDNTGELFF
TGTGCCAGCAGGACCTGGGATAACACCGGGGAGCTGTTTTTT
>TRBD2|TRBJ2-7|-|TRBV5-1
CASSLGLAGPRSYEQYF
TGCGCCAGCAGCTTGGGCCTAGCGGGACCCCGCTCCTACGAGCAGTACTTC
>TRBD2|TRBJ2-3|many|TRBV24-1
CATSDYGRAGTDTQYF
TGTGCCACCAGTGATTACGGGAGGGCCGGTACAGATACGCAGTATTTT
>-|TRBJ2-5|-|TRBV19
CASSIRSAVQETQYF
TGTGCCAGTAGTATTCGATCTGCGGTGCAAGAGACCCAGTACTTC
>-|TRBJ1-2|-|TRBV30
CAWSVGRSDGYTF
TGTGCCTGGAGTGTAGGAAGGAGCGATGGCTACACCTTC
>TRBD1|TRBJ2-2|-|TRBV6-1
CASRGGTGSVTGELFF
TGTGCCAGCAGGGGGGGGACAGGGTCGGTTACCGGGGAGCTGTTTTTT
>-|TRBJ1-4|-|TRBV7-9
CASSFPQGGEKLFF
TGTGCCAGCAGCTTCCCACAGGGTGGTGAAAAACTGTTTTTT